These T cell receptor beta chains were read from a single sample in a study of blood T cells in healthy people across ages. TCRdb independently ran MiXCR on the 5' RACE reads; one entry per CDR3 protein. The sample lists roughly 930,000 distinct CDR3 sequences, under 50% seen once, with around 15% in the top ten. What was sequenced was blood. These receptor sequences come from a man aged 25 to 40 in good health. The CDR3 runs from the conserved cysteine through the conserved F or W. A D gene is named only where the DNA matches it firmly. The listing skips clone size in some rows; elsewhere it reads once, few, many or a size class.

CDR3nt,CDR3aa,v_gene,j_gene,abundance,d_gene
TGCGCCAGCAGCCAAGATCCGACAGATTTGTACTCCTACGAGCAGTACTTC,CASSQDPTDLYSYEQYF,TRBV4-1,TRBJ2-7,few,.
TGTGCCAGCAGTCCGACAGTACTAGCCAAAAACATTCAGTACTTC,CASSPTVLAKNIQYF,TRBV25-1,TRBJ2-4,.,.
TGCAGCGTTGAAGATGGGAAGGGAGCTGGCTACACCTTC,CSVEDGKGAGYTF,TRBV29-1,TRBJ1-2,.,.
TGTGCCAGCAGCTTGGTCCTCGGGACATACTACGAGCAGTACTTC,CASSLVLGTYYEQYF,TRBV5-5,TRBJ2-7,.,.
TGCAGTGCTCGGCCGGGCACATTCTATGGCTACACCTTC,CSARPGTFYGYTF,TRBV20-1,TRBJ1-2,once,.
TGTGCCAGCAGTGAAGGGCTAGCGGGGGGGCCAGATACGCAGTATTTT,CASSEGLAGGPDTQYF,TRBV6-1,TRBJ2-3,few,TRBD2
TGTGCCAGCAGCGGGGTGGCCGCCGGCAATGAGCAGTTCTTC,CASSGVAAGNEQFF,TRBV25-1,TRBJ2-1,few,.
TGTGCCACCAGTGATTTGAAAGATACGCAGTATTTT,CATSDLKDTQYF,TRBV24-1,TRBJ2-3,.,.
TGTGTCAGCAGCCGGCGACAGGGGGCATCCTACAATGAGCAGTTCTTC,CVSSRRQGASYNEQFF,TRBV3-1,TRBJ2-1,.,TRBD1
TGTGCCAGCAGTCGTACAGGGAGGGACACTGAAGCTTTCTTT,CASSRTGRDTEAFF,TRBV6-2/TRBV6-3,TRBJ1-1,.,.
TGCAGTGCTAGAGGTGCGTTCGGCACAGATACGCAGTATTTT,CSARGAFGTDTQYF,TRBV20-1,TRBJ2-3,.,.
TGCGCCAGCAGCCTAGCGGGGTCGGCGAGCACAGATACGCAGTATTTT,CASSLAGSASTDTQYF,TRBV4-3,TRBJ2-3,.,TRBD2
TGTGCCAGCAGTCCCGGACAGTGGGGCACTGAAGCTTTCTTT,CASSPGQWGTEAFF,TRBV27,TRBJ1-1,.,.
TGCAGTGCCTTTATCGACAGGGGCACTTACGAGCAGTACTTC,CSAFIDRGTYEQYF,TRBV20-1,TRBJ2-7,.,TRBD1
TGTGCCAGCAGCCCCCGACAGACGCGAACCAATCAGCCCCAGCATTTT,CASSPRQTRTNQPQHF,TRBV7-2,TRBJ1-5,few,.
TGCAGTGCTAGACCCCGTTGGGCGTCAACAGATACGCAGTATTTT,CSARPRWASTDTQYF,TRBV20-1,TRBJ2-3,.,.
TGTGCCAGCGATGGGACAATCAATCAGCCCCAGCATTTT,CASDGTINQPQHF,TRBV6-1,TRBJ1-5,.,.
TGTGCCAGCAGTTACTCTAGCCTGGACGAGCAGTACTTC,CASSYSSLDEQYF,TRBV6-5,TRBJ2-7,few,.
TGCGCCAGCAGCTTGTTTGAACAGACGAACACTGAAGCTTTCTTT,CASSLFEQTNTEAFF,TRBV5-1,TRBJ1-1,few,.
TGTGCCAGCTCACTAGGACAGGGGAAAAAGGGCGGGCAGTACTTC,CASSLGQGKKGGQYF,TRBV18,TRBJ2-4,.,TRBD1
TGTGCCAGCAGCCCTAGCGGGGGTAAAAATGAGCAGTTCTTC,CASSPSGGKNEQFF,TRBV7-2,TRBJ2-1,few,TRBD2
TGTGCCAGCAGCCTCCAGGCCTATAATTCACCCCTCCACTTT,CASSLQAYNSPLHF,TRBV14,TRBJ1-6,few,.
TGCGCCAGCAGCCAGGAAGACCGGGACTGGCGACCAGATACGCAGTATTTT,CASSQEDRDWRPDTQYF,TRBV4-1,TRBJ2-3,.,.
TGCAGTGCTAGCCGACCCCGATTTAGTGGGGAGCTGTTTTTT,CSASRPRFSGELFF,TRBV20-1,TRBJ2-2,.,.
TGTGCCAGCAGCTTAGTCTATAGCACGCCGTTCTACGAGCAGTACTTC,CASSLVYSTPFYEQYF,TRBV7-9,TRBJ2-7,.,.
TGTGCCAGCAGCTCCCGGGGCCTCGGCACTGAAGCTTTCTTT,CASSSRGLGTEAFF,TRBV13,TRBJ1-1,.,.
TGCAGTGCTACCTACAGCGGGGGTTACAATGAGCAGTTCTTC,CSATYSGGYNEQFF,TRBV20-1,TRBJ2-1,.,TRBD2
TGTGCCAGCAGCTTCGGACAGGGGGCGCTCACCTACGAGCAGTACTTC,CASSFGQGALTYEQYF,TRBV11-3,TRBJ2-7,.,TRBD1
TGTGCCAGCAGTGAGAGACAGATTATCTCTGGGGCCAACGTCCTGACTTTC,CASSERQIISGANVLTF,TRBV6-1,TRBJ2-6,many,.
TGCGCCAGCAGCCAGGACAGGGCGGGTACCGGGGAGCTGTTTTTT,CASSQDRAGTGELFF,TRBV4-1,TRBJ2-2,few,TRBD1
TGTGCCAGAGCCCCGGTCTATAAAGAGACCCAGTACTTC,CARAPVYKETQYF,TRBV21-1,TRBJ2-5,few,.
TGCGCCAGCAGCCAAGATACGGGACTAGCCTACAATGAGCAGTTCTTC,CASSQDTGLAYNEQFF,TRBV4-3,TRBJ2-1,.,TRBD2
TGTGCCAGCAGTTCCTCCAGGGGGGTTGGCACAGATACGCAGTATTTT,CASSSSRGVGTDTQYF,TRBV27,TRBJ2-3,few,.
TGCGCCAGCAGCTTGGACCCGGGCCTCAATCAGCCCCAGCATTTT,CASSLDPGLNQPQHF,TRBV5-1,TRBJ1-5,.,.
TGCAGTGCTACCCAGACAGCAGATGCGTCACCCCTCCACTTT,CSATQTADASPLHF,TRBV20-1,TRBJ1-6,.,.
TGTGCCAGCAGTGAATCAGGGGGGGATCAGCCCCAGCATTTT,CASSESGGDQPQHF,TRBV6-1,TRBJ1-5,.,TRBD1
TGTGCCAGCAGCCAAGATCCGTTGGGTGAGCAGTTCTTC,CASSQDPLGEQFF,TRBV3-1,TRBJ2-1,few,.
TGTGCCAGCAGTTTAGACAGGGTCAGCAATCAGCCCCAGCATTTT,CASSLDRVSNQPQHF,TRBV12-3/TRBV12-4,TRBJ1-5,.,.
TGTGCCAGCGTCGTTCTGGAGGCTGAAGCTTTCTTT,CASVVLEAEAFF,TRBV7-9,TRBJ1-1,.,.
TGTGCCAGCAAAATAGACAGGGGGGCGAAAACAATAAATAAACTAGCCAAAAACATTCAGTACTTC,CASKIDRGAKTINKLAKNIQYF,TRBV21-1,TRBJ2-4,.,.
TGTGCCAGCAGTCCGAGGGGTATAGCGGGCTCCTACAATGAGCAGTACTTC,CASSPRGIAGSYNEQYF,TRBV7-9,TRBJ2-7,.,TRBD2
TGTGCCAGCAGCTCGAACTCTAATAAATGGGCTAGCGGGGGAAAAGATACGCAGTATTTT,CASSSNSNKWASGGKDTQYF,TRBV7-2,TRBJ2-3,.,TRBD2
TGTGCCACCAGCAGGAAAACAGCCGCCGAAGCTTTCTTT,CATSRKTAAEAFF,TRBV15,TRBJ1-1,.,.
TGCAGTGCTCCTTCCGGGACTCTTTACCAAGAGACCCAGTACTTC,CSAPSGTLYQETQYF,TRBV20-1,TRBJ2-5,many,.
TGCAGCGCCGTCAGGGGCCTCTTCTCCCGGGGCTACGAGCAGTACTTC,CSAVRGLFSRGYEQYF,TRBV29-1,TRBJ2-7,.,.
TGTGCCACCAGTGATGGGTTTGGCAGGGGAAACAATGAGCAGTACTTC,CATSDGFGRGNNEQYF,TRBV24-1,TRBJ2-7,.,.
TGTGCCAGCAGCACCCACCCGGGACCCAACTATGGCTACACCTTC,CASSTHPGPNYGYTF,TRBV9,TRBJ1-2,few,.
TGTGCCAGCAGCTCGAATGGACAGCCCCAGCATTTT,CASSSNGQPQHF,TRBV7-2,TRBJ1-5,once,.
TGTGCCAGCAGCCGGACCCGGACAGGGTTGGACGAAGAACTGTTTTTT,CASSRTRTGLDEELFF,TRBV12-3/TRBV12-4,TRBJ1-4,.,TRBD1
TGTGCCAGCAGCTTAGAAGAGTCTGGGGGGCTCCCCCAGTACTTC,CASSLEESGGLPQYF,TRBV11-1,TRBJ2-5,few,.
TGTGCCAGCAGTCCCACCCGGGGAAGAGGAGAGTACGAGCAGTACTTC,CASSPTRGRGEYEQYF,TRBV28,TRBJ2-7,few,.
TGTGCCGGCAGTTTTCAGGGGGCTGGCAAAAACATTCAGTACTTC,CAGSFQGAGKNIQYF,TRBV27,TRBJ2-4,.,TRBD1
TGTGCCAGCAGGGAAGCGGGGGGGCTCAATGAGCAGTTCTTC,CASREAGGLNEQFF,TRBV3-1,TRBJ2-1,few,TRBD2